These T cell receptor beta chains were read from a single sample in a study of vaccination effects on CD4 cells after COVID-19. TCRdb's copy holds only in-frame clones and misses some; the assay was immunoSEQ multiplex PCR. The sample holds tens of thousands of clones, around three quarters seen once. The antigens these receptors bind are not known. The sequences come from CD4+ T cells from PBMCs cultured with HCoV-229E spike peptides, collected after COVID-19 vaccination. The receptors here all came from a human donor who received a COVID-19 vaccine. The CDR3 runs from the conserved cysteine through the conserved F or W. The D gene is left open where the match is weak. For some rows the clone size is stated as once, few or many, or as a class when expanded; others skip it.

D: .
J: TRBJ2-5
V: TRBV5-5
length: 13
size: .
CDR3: CASRYRGGETQYF
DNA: TGTGCCAGCAGGTACAGGGGGGGGGAGACCCAGTACTTC

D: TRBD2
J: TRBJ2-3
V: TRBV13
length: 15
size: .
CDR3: CASSARTSYTDTQYF
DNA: TGTGCCAGCAGCGCCCGGACTAGTTACACAGATACGCAGTATTTT

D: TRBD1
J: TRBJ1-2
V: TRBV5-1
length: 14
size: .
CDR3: CASSEGQGNYGYTF
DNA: TGCGCCAGCAGCGAGGGACAGGGTAACTATGGCTACACCTTC

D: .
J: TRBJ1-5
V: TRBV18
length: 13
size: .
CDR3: CATRGDSNQPQHF
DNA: TGTGCCACTCGGGGGGATAGCAATCAGCCCCAGCATTTT

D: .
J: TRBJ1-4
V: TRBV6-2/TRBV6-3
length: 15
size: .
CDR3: CASSKHGATNEKLFF
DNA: TGTGCCAGCAGCAAGCACGGCGCAACTAATGAAAAACTGTTTTTT

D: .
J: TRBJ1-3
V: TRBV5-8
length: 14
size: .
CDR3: CASSLRATGNTIYF
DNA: TGTGCCAGCAGCTTGCGAGCCACTGGAAACACCATATATTTT

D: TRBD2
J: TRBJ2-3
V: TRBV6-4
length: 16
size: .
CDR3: CASSDSGLAGGYTQYF
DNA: TGTGCCAGCAGTGACTCCGGCCTAGCGGGGGGATATACGCAGTATTTT

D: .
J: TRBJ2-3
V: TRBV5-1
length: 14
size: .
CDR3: CASSWWDTTDTQYF
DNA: TGCGCCAGCAGCTGGTGGGATACAACAGATACGCAGTATTTT

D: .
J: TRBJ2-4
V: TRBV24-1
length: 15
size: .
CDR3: CATSDSAGAKNIQYF
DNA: TGTGCCACCAGTGATTCGGCAGGGGCCAAAAACATTCAGTACTTC

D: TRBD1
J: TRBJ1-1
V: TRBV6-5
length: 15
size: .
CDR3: CASSYSNRGWTEAFF
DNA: TGTGCCAGCAGTTACTCGAACAGGGGTTGGACTGAAGCTTTCTTT

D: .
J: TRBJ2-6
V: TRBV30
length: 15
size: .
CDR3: CAWANGGSGANVLTF
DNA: TGTGCCTGGGCCAACGGTGGCTCTGGGGCCAACGTCCTGACTTTC

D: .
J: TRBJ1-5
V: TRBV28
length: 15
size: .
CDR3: CASSPNYLSNQPQHF
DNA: TGTGCCAGCAGTCCGAACTACCTTAGCAATCAGCCCCAGCATTTT

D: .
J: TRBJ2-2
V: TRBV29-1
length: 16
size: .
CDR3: CSVGAVGGLDTGELFF
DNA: TGCAGCGTTGGGGCGGTTGGGGGGTTGGACACCGGGGAGCTGTTTTTT

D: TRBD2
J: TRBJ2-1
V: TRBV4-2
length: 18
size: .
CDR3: CASSQVGLAGGTVNEQFF
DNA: TGTGCCAGCAGCCAAGTCGGACTAGCGGGGGGGACGGTCAATGAGCAGTTCTTC

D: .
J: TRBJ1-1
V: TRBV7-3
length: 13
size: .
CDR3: CASSLRGNTEAFF
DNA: TGTGCCAGCAGCTTAAGAGGGAACACTGAAGCTTTCTTT

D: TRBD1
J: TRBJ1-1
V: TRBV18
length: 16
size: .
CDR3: CASSPRTGISNTEAFF
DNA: TGTGCCAGCTCACCTCGGACAGGGATATCGAACACTGAAGCTTTCTTT

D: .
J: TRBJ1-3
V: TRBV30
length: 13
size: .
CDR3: CAWSRLAGNTIYF
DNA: TGTGCCTGGAGTAGGTTGGCTGGAAACACCATATATTTT

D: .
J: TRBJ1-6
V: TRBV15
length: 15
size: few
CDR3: CATSRNTGQNSPLHF
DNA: TGTGCCACCAGCAGAAACACAGGGCAGAATTCACCCCTCCACTTT

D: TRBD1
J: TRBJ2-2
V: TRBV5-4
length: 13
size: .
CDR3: CASSLEQGEWLFF
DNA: TGTGCCAGCAGCTTGGAACAGGGGGAATGGCTGTTTTTT

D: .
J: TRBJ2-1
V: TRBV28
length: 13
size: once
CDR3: CASSSPGVGEQFF
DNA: TGTGCCAGCAGTTCGCCAGGGGTTGGCGAGCAGTTCTTC

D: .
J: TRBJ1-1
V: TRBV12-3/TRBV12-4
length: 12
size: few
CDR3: CASSPGRTEAFF
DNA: TGTGCCAGCAGCCCCGGGAGAACTGAAGCTTTCTTT

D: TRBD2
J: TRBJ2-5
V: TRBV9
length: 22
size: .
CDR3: CASSVGRGARLAGGSVQETQYF
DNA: TGTGCCAGCAGCGTAGGTCGGGGGGCAAGGCTAGCGGGGGGCAGTGTACAAGAGACCCAGTACTTC

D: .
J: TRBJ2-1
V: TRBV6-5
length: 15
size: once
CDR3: CASRLATGSYNEQFF
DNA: TGTGCCAGCAGATTGGCGACAGGCTCCTACAATGAGCAGTTCTTC

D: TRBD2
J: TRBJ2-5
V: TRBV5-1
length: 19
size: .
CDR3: CASSLNSGKGLAGEETQYF
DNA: TGCGCCAGCAGCTTAAATTCGGGGAAGGGACTAGCGGGGGAAGAGACCCAGTACTTC

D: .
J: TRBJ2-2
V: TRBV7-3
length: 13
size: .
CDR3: CASSIDRTRELFF
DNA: TGTGCCAGCAGCATAGACAGGACCAGGGAGCTGTTTTTT

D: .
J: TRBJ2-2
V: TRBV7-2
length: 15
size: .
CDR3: CASSQKTRMGGELFF
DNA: TGTGCCAGCAGCCAGAAGACTAGGATGGGCGGGGAGCTGTTTTTT

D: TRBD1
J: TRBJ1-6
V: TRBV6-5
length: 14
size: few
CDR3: CASRQGQKNSPLHF
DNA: TGTGCCAGCAGACAGGGGCAGAAGAATTCACCCCTCCACTTT

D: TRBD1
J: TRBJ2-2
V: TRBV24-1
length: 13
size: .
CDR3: CATGTGGTGELFF
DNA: TGTGCCACCGGGACAGGGGGCACCGGGGAGCTGTTTTTT

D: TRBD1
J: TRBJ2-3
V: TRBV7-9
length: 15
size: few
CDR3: CASSLAGQVADTQYF
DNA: TGTGCCAGCAGCTTAGCTGGACAGGTCGCGGATACGCAGTATTTT

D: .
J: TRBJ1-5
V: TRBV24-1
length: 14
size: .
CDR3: CATSPDGPAQPQHF
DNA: TGTGCCACCAGTCCGGACGGTCCCGCTCAGCCCCAGCATTTT

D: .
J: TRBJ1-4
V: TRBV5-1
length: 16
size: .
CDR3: CASSLVAGVGYEKLFF
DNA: TGCGCCAGCAGCTTGGTAGCAGGCGTCGGTTATGAAAAACTGTTTTTT

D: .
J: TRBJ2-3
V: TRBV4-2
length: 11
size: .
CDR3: CASSQKNTQYF
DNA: TGTGCCAGCAGCCAAAAAAATACGCAGTATTTT

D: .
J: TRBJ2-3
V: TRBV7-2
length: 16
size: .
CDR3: CASSSQTDLSTDTQYF
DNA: TGTGCCAGCAGCTCCCAGACAGATTTAAGCACAGATACGCAGTATTTT

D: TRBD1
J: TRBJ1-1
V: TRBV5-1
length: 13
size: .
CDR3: CASATGANTEAFF
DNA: TGCGCCAGCGCTACAGGGGCCAACACTGAAGCTTTCTTT

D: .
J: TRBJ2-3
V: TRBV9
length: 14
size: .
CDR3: CASSVQIEADTQYF
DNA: TGTGCCAGCAGCGTTCAGATAGAAGCGGATACGCAGTATTTT

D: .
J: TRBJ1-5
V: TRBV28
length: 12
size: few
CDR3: CASRKSNQPQHF
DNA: TGTGCCAGCAGGAAAAGCAATCAGCCCCAGCATTTT

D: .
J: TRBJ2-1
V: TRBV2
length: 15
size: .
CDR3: CASRFAGTDYNEQFF
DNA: TGTGCCAGCAGGTTCGCCGGGACGGACTACAATGAGCAGTTCTTC

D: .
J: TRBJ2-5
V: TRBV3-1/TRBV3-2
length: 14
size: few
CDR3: CASSPRDSKETQYF
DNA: TGTGCCAGCAGCCCCCGGGATTCTAAAGAGACCCAGTACTTC

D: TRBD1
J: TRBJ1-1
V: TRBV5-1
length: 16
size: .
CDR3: CASSLATGGMNTEAFF
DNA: TGCGCCAGCAGCTTGGCTACAGGGGGCATGAACACTGAAGCTTTCTTT

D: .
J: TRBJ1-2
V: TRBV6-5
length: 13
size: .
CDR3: CASRAGSPYGYTF
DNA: TGTGCCAGCAGGGCAGGCTCCCCCTATGGCTACACCTTC

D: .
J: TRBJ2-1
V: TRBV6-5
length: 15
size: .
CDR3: CASSSGTPAYNEQFF
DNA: TGTGCCAGCAGTTCTGGGACACCCGCCTACAATGAGCAGTTCTTC

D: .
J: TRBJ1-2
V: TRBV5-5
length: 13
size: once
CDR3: CASSPDSIEGYTF
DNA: TGTGCCAGCAGCCCCGACTCTATCGAGGGCTACACCTTC

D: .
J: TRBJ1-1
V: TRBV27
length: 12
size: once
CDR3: CASSGPNTEAFF
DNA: TGTGCCAGCTCAGGGCCTAACACTGAAGCTTTCTTT

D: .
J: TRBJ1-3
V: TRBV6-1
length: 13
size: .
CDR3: CASSEAPGNTIYF
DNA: TGTGCCAGCAGTGAAGCTCCCGGAAACACCATATATTTT

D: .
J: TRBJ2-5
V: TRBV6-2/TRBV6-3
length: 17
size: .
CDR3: CASSPLPGRSLQETQYF
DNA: TGTGCCAGCAGTCCCTTACCCGGACGGAGTCTCCAAGAGACCCAGTACTTC

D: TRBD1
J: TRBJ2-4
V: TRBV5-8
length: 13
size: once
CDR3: CASSPPSGGGQYF
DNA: TGTGCCAGCAGCCCCCCGTCAGGGGGCGGGCAGTACTTC

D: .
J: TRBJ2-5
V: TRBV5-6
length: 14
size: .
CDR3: CASSFGGWQETQYF
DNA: TGTGCCAGCAGCTTCGGGGGCTGGCAAGAGACCCAGTACTTC

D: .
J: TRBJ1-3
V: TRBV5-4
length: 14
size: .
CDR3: CASSLEGVGRAIYF
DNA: TGTGCCAGCAGCTTGGAGGGGGTTGGTAGAGCCATATATTTT